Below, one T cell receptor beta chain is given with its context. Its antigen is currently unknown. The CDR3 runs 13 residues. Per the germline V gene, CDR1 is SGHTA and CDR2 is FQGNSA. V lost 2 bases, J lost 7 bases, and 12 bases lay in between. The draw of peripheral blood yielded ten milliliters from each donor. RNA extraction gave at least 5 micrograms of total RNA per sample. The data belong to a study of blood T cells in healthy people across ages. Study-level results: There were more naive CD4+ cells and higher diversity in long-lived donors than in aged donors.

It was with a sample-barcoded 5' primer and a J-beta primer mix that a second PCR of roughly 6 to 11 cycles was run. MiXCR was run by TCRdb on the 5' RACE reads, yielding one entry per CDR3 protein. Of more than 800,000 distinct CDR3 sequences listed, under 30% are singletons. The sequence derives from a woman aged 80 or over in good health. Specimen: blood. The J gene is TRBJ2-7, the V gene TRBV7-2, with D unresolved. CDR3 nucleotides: TGTGCCAGCAGCTTAACTATTGGCGATGAGCAGTACTTC. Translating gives CASSLTIGDEQYF.